The TCR beta chain under discussion was sequenced for a study of breast tumors, draining lymph nodes, adjacent tissues. CDR3 size: 15 residues. V dropped 8 bases and J dropped 0; count of bases not matched to a gene: 5. TCRdb re-called the multiplex PCR reads through MiXCR, storing one row per CDR3 protein. Of about 100,000 distinct CDR3 sequences in the sample, 21% were seen once. Findings and limits, study-wide: That most tumor T cells come from lymph nodes remained unproven.

This clonotype came up many times. The antigen is not known. The lymph nodes were axillary draining lymph nodes from breast cancer patients. The sample comprised axillary lymph node tissue. This TCR derives from a female donor with breast cancer. Some clones in this sample may be carry-over from other donors' samples. The J gene is TRBJ2-3, the V gene TRBV12-3 or TRBV12-4; 10 bases match TRBD2. The CDR3 sequence: CASFTSGASTDTQYF. The CDR3 coding sequence is TGTGCCAGCTTTACTAGCGGGGCTAGCACAGATACGCAGTATTTT.